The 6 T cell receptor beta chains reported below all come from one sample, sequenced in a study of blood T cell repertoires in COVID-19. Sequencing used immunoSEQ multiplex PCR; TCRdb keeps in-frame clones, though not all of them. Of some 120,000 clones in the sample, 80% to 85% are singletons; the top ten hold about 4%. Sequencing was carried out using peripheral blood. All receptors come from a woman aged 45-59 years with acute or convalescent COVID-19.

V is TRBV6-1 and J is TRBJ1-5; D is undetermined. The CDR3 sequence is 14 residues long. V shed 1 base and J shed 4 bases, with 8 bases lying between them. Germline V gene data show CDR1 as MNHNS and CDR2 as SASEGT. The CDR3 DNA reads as TGTGCCAGCAGTGAAGTACCAGTTAATCAGCCCCAGCATTTT. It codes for CASSEVPVNQPQHF.

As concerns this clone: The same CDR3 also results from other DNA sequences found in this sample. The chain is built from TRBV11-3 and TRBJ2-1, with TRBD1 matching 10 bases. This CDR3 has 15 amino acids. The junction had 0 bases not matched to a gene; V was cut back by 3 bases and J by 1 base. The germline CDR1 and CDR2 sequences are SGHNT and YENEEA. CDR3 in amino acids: CASSLGQGSYNEQFF. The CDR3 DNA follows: TGTGCCAGCAGCTTGGGACAGGGGTCCTACAATGAGCAGTTCTTC.

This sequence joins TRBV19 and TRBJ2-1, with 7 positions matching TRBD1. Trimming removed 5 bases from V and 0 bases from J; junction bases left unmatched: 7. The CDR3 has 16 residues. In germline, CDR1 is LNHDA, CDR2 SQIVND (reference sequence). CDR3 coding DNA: TGTGCCAGTAGTGTTACAGGGGATAGCTCCTACAATGAGCAGTTCTTC. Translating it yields CASSVTGDSSYNEQFF.

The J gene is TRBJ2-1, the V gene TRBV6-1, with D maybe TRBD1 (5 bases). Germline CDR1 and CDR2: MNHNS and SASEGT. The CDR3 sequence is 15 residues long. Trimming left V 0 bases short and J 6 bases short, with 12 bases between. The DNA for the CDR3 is TGTGCCAGCAGTGAAGCGCTTCAGGGCCGCAATGAGCAGTTCTTC. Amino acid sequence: CASSEALQGRNEQFF.

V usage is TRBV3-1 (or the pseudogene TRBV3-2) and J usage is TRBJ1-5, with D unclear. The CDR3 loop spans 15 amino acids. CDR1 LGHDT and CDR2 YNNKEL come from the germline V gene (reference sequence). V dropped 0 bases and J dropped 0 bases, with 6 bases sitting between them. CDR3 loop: CASSQDTGSNQPQHF. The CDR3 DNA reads TGTGCCAGCAGCCAAGATACCGGTAGCAATCAGCCCCAGCATTTT.

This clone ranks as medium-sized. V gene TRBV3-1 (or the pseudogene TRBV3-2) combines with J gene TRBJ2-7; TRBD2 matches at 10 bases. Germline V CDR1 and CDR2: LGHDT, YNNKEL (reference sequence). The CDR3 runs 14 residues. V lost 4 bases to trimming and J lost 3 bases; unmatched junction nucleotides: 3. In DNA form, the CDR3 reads TGTGCCAGCAGCCTAGCGGGGGGAAACTACGAGCAGTACTTC. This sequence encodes CASSLAGGNYEQYF.